This TCR beta chain stems from a study of OX40 agonist ivuxolimab in advanced cancers. About the research overall: Subjects had a mean age of approximately 60 years, with a range of roughly 20 to 79; almost 85% were male.

The assay was immunoSEQ multiplex PCR, and TCRdb's table has in-frame clones only and misses some. The repertoire consists of fewer than 85,000 clones, with approximately 80% occurring once and the leading ten covering roughly 0.5%. Patients were ineligible given autoimmune disease history or systemic immunosuppression. Looked up from germline, CDR1 is MNHNS and CDR2 is SASEGT. Trimming removed 1 base from V and 6 bases from J, with 13 bases in between. The CDR3 totals 14 residues. This clone was found many times. Its specificity is not known. Study results and limitations: Clonal expansion among partial responders at 0.1-3.0 mg/kg ranked near the lowest. Fewer expanded clones were found on average in CD4+ than in CD8+ T cells.

The chain recombines TRBV6-1 with TRBJ2-7, with D tentatively TRBD2 (6 bases). The sample was CD4+ or CD8+ T cells sorted from blood, taken in a trial of the OX40 agonist ivuxolimab. The origin of this receptor is an adult with an advanced solid tumor such as melanoma, head and neck, liver or kidney cancer. The CDR3 is CASSEGTTSLEQYF. The CDR3 DNA follows: TGTGCCAGCAGTGAAGGGACTACATCCCTCGAGCAGTACTTC.